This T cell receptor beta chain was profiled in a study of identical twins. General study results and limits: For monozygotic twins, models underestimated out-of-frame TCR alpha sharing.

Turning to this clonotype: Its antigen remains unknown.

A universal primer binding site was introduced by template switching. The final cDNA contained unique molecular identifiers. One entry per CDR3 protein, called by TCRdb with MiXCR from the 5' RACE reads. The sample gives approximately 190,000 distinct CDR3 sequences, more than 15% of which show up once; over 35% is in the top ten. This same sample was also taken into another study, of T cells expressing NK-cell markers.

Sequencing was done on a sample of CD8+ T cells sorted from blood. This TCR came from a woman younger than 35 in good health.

DNA for the CDR3: TGTGCCAGCAGCTTAGTGACTAGCGTGAATACGCAGTATTTT. It specifies CASSLVTSVNTQYF. The chain uses TRBV7-6 and TRBJ2-3; 8 bases match TRBD2. CDR3 length: 14 amino acids. The trim removed 1 base at V and 7 bases at J, leaving 4 bases unmatched. Per the germline V gene, CDR1 is SGHVS and CDR2 is FNYEAQ.